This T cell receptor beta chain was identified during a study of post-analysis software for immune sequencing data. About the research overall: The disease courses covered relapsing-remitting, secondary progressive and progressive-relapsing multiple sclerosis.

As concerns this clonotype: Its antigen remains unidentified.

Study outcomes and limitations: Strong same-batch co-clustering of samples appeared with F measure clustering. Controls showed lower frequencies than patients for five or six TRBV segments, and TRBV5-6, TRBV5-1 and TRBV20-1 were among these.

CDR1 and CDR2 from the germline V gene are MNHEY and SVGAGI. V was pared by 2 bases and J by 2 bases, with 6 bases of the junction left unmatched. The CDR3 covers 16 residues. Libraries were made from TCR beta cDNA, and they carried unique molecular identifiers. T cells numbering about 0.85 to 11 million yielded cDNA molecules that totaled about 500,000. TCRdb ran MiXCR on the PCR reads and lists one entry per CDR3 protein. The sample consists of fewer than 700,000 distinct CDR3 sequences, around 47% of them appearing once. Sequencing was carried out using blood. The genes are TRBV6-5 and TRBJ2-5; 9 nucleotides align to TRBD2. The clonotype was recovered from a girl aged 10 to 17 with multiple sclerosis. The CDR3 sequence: CASSYGRLAVQETQYF. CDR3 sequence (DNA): TGTGCCAGCAGTTACGGGAGACTAGCGGTACAAGAGACCCAGTACTTC.